This TCR beta chain was obtained from a study of shared clonotypes between healthy human individuals. The study's findings and limits: The small donor group covered limited genetic and exposure diversity.

The ends were cut back, 8 bases at V and 3 bases at J, with 11 bases in the middle. The CDR3 totals 11 residues. The germline V gene encodes CDR1 GTSNPN and CDR2 SVGIG (reference sequence). Every subset had its genomic DNA shared out evenly among several immunoSEQ plates. Profiling relied on immunoSEQ multiplex PCR, and the TCRdb table lists in-frame clones only, not all of them. The sample contains a few million clones, roughly nine tenths of which appear only once. As concerns this clone: What it binds is unknown.

The V call is TRBV30, the J call TRBJ2-7; D ambiguous. The sequenced material came from naive CD4+ T cells sorted from blood. The sample's subset: CD45RA+ positively selected. The receptor comes from a man between 18 and 35 years old in good health. Written as DNA, the CDR3 is TGTGCCCACGAGGTAGACTACGAGCAGTACTTC. Translation: CAHEVDYEQYF.